This record covers a single TCR beta chain. The antigen this receptor binds is unknown. Nothing much larger sits one base from this clone, and base qualities are not available. TCRbeta CDR3 regions were amplified from genomic DNA using the immunoSEQ Assay, a bias-controlled multiplex PCR. The original methods were these. Nucleated cell counts per sample were estimated from amplification of reference gene primers within the assay. Sequence reads were collapsed and filtered to measure the absolute abundance of every unique TCRbeta CDR3 rearrangement. For each sample, productive Simpson clonality was calculated as the square root of Simpson's diversity index over productive rearrangements. TCRdb limited this immuneACCESS table to in-frame rearrangements with V and J called. A share of clones is missing; checked studies link under half to unresolved V genes, and the rest is unexplained. V and J calls and clone size are given by that table; D and trimming were obtained from the DNA. Counted in this sample were under 150,000 clones; approximately 88% of them appeared once. The top ten clonotypes cover more than 1% of the sample.

These data come from a study of blood T cell repertoires in COVID-19 (dated by TCRdb to the early 2020s). For the study in its entirety: The collaborator samples originated in the United States, Italy and Spain and spanned the acute and convalescent phases of COVID-19. The material from the prospective study consisted of cDNA or gDNA derived from T cells, B-cell-depleted T cells, or PBMCs. Deeply sampled blood TCRbeta repertoires from subjects exposed to, actively infected with, or recovered from COVID-19 were included in the dataset. The repertoires were made available in a free public database intended to serve as a resource for research on the immune response to SARS-CoV-2. The samples were drawn from two sources: the first 160 participants of the ongoing ImmuneRACE study, and 1,000 to 1,500 subjects contributed by 6 global collaborators. Nearly every sample came with metadata listing a de-identified subject ID, COVID-19 status, age in years and sex. Where available, HLA class I and class II types were obtained from metadata supplied by the sample provider rather than from assay-based typing. What the work shows at the level of the full study, not this receptor alone: Clinical and demographic metadata were provided uncurated, with the amount varying by source and participant.

Participants in the prospective study were enrolled through a virtual design, were aged roughly 18 to 100 years, and lived in approximately 25 United States geographic areas. To assign participants to cohorts, the prospective study relied on clinical history that participants themselves reported in a screening survey and a study questionnaire. In the prospective study, whole blood, serum and a nasopharyngeal or oropharyngeal swab were collected from each participant by mobile phlebotomists. Participants in the prospective study had the option to provide additional blood draws and questionnaires over a roughly two-month period. Before DNA extraction, blood samples from the prospective study were shipped at room temperature or frozen. V is cut back by 6 bases and J by 1 base, with 7 bases in the junction unmatched. From its cysteine to its phenylalanine, the CDR3 spans 15 amino acids. Only the CDR3 DNA stays, 45 bases, in frame from base 1. CDR1 and CDR2 (MDHEN, SYDVKM) derive from the germline V gene.

The chain joins TRBV28 to TRBJ1-1, with 8 bases matching TRBD1. Sequenced sample: PBMCs or T cells enriched from blood (not recorded which). This TCR was sampled from a woman between 25 and 40 years old with acute COVID-19. The bases read TGTGCCAGCAGCGACCCCGGGACAGGGAACACTGAAGCTTTCTTT. Its amino acids are CASSDPGTGNTEAFF. Full variable domain (CDR3 extended with the reference TRBV28 and TRBJ1-1 proteins): DVKVTQSSRYLVKRTGEKVFLECVQDMDHENMFWYRQDPGLGLRLIYFSYDVKMKEKGDIPEGYSVSREKKERFSLILESASTNQTSMYLCASSDPGTGNTEAFFGQGTRLTVV.